One sample yielded the 19 T cell receptor beta chains listed below, sequenced in a study of vaccination and CD4 T cells after COVID-19. With the Oncomine TCR Beta short-read assay, DNA from cultured CD4+ T cells was sequenced. From the PCR reads, TCRdb called clonotypes with MiXCR, one entry per CDR3 protein. This repertoire shows 25,000 or so distinct CDR3 sequences, roughly 68% found once; its top ten account for less than 25%. Their cognate antigens are unknown. Described treatment: roughly 11-day PBMC culture with coronavirus spike peptide pools or control peptides (ViraFEST assay). This specimen was CD4+ T cells from blood, cultured in vitro, taken after SARS-CoV-2 vaccination. These receptors all stem from a human donor who received a COVID-19 vaccine.

The CDR3 loop reads CASSGGWDRFAQPQHF. The CDR3 DNA reads as TGTGCCAGCAGTGGAGGATGGGACAGGTTCGCTCAGCCCCAGCATTTT. The rearrangement joins TRBV6-1 to TRBJ1-5; 8 nucleotides match TRBD1. The germline V gene has CDR1 MNHNS and CDR2 SASEGT. The CDR3 sequence is 16 residues long. V lost 4 bases, J lost 6 bases, and 11 bases stayed unmatched.

CDR3 sequence (DNA): TGTGCCAGCAGCGTAGATATAGCGGGGCCCACAGATACGCAGTATTTT. Its translation: CASSVDIAGPTDTQYF. The rearrangement joins TRBV9 to TRBJ2-3; 8 bases are shared with TRBD2. The germline V gene has CDR1 SGDLS and CDR2 YYNGEE. This CDR3 spans 16 amino acids. Trimming cost V 0 bases and J 2 bases; bases outside gene matches: 5.

The gene calls are TRBV15 and TRBJ1-1; possible D gene TRBD1, 5 bases. CDR1 is LNHNV, CDR2 YYDKDF, per germline (reference sequence). The CDR3 covers 15 residues. The V gene lost 1 base and the J gene lost 6 bases, with 15 bases spanning the gap. For the CDR3, the DNA is TGTGCCACCAGCAGAGGGTATTCAGGGACCCCTGAAGCTTTCTTT. As protein: CATSRGYSGTPEAFF.

The rearrangement joins TRBV29-1 to TRBJ2-3; 14 nucleotides align to TRBD2. The CDR3 totals 14 residues. With 7 bases clipped from V and 4 bases from J, the junction kept 4 bases outside the gene matches. Germline CDR1 is SQVTM and CDR2 is ANQGSEA. The CDR3 DNA sequence: TGCAGCGGCAGACTAGCGGGGGGGCCAGATACGCAGTATTTT. Residues: CSGRLAGGPDTQYF.

J is TRBJ2-1 and V is TRBV24-1; D not certain. The germline V gene has CDR1 KGHDR and CDR2 SFDVKD. V lost 5 bases, J lost 3 bases, and 4 bases lay in between. The CDR3 loop spans 12 amino acids. This chain's CDR3 is CATSGDYNEQFF. Written as DNA, the CDR3 is TGTGCCACCAGTGGGGACTACAATGAGCAGTTCTTC.

There are a few counts of this clonotype. The genes are TRBV14 and TRBJ2-5, with a weak D call TRBD2 (6 bases). The V end was cut by 4 bases, the J end by 5 bases, with 11 bases between. Germline CDR1 reads SGHDN; CDR2 reads FVKESK. The CDR3 is 13 residues long. CDR3 protein: CASSPGLRETQYF. In DNA form, the CDR3 reads TGTGCCAGCAGCCCCGGACTAAGGGAGACCCAGTACTTC. Based on the CDR3 plus reference TRBV14 and TRBJ2-5, the full variable domain is EAGVTQFPSHSVIEKGQTVTLRCDPISGHDNLYWYRRVMGKEIKFLLHFVKESKQDESGMPNNRFLAERTGGTYSTLKVQPAELEDSGVYFCASSPGLRETQYFGPGTRLLVL.

The V and J genes are TRBV6-2 or TRBV6-3 and TRBJ2-7; TRBD1 matches 7 bases. CDR3 size: 15 residues. The V segment lost 2 bases and the J segment 2 bases; nucleotides outside the gene matches: 6. Germline-derived CDR1 and CDR2 are MNHEY and SVGEGT. The CDR3 loop is CASSYLETGTYEQYF. In nucleotides, the CDR3 is TGTGCCAGCAGTTACCTAGAGACAGGGACCTACGAGCAGTACTTC.

This chain links TRBV29-1 with TRBJ1-1, with a weak D call TRBD1 (5 bases). The CDR3 loop spans 14 amino acids. Germline V gives CDR1 SQVTM, CDR2 ANQGSEA. V gave up 0 bases and J gave up 3 bases, with 11 bases separating them. The CDR3, as DNA: TGCAGCGTTGAAGAAGGGGTATATGACACTGAAGCTTTCTTT. Its protein is CSVEEGVYDTEAFF.

The chain carries TRBV6-2 or TRBV6-3 and TRBJ1-5; D ambiguous. Trimming removed 7 bases from V and 4 bases from J, with 17 bases in between. Germline V gives CDR1 MNHEY, CDR2 SVGEGT. The CDR3 consists of 15 residues. The CDR3 nucleotides read TGTGCCAGCAAGAGTGTAACACCACTGAATCAGCCCCAGCATTTT. Residues: CASKSVTPLNQPQHF.

The rearrangement links TRBV19 to TRBJ1-5; 8 bases fit TRBD1. This CDR3 has 16 residues. The J segment lost 7 bases and the V segment lost 0 bases, leaving 8 bases of the junction unmatched. Germline CDR1 reads LNHDA; CDR2 reads SQIVND (reference sequence). CDR3 sequence: CASSIDQGAGEQPQHF. The DNA for the CDR3 is TGTGCCAGTAGTATAGATCAGGGGGCGGGAGAGCAGCCCCAGCATTTT.

The chain couples TRBV5-4 to TRBJ2-5, with 7 bases identical to TRBD1. With 0 bases clipped from V and 0 bases from J, the junction kept 2 bases outside the gene matches. CDR1 SGHNT and CDR2 YYREEE come from the germline V gene (reference sequence). The CDR3 consists of 15 residues. The CDR3 region is CASSLAQGDQETQYF. CDR3 nucleotide sequence: TGTGCCAGCAGCTTGGCGCAGGGGGACCAAGAGACCCAGTACTTC.

CDR3 DNA sequence: TGTGCCAGCAGCTTAGAAAGACAGGGATTTTACGAGCAGTACTTC. It yields the protein CASSLERQGFYEQYF. The chain is built from TRBV11-3 and TRBJ2-7; TRBD1 aligns across 7 bases. The V gene end was trimmed by 0 bases and the J gene end by 4 bases; junction bases not matched to a gene: 6. CDR1 is SGHNT, CDR2 YENEEA, per germline. CDR3 length equals 15 residues.

The CDR3 DNA follows: TGCAGTGCGCGAATCGGGGGGAGCTCCTACAATGAGCAGTTCTTC. This translates into CSARIGGSSYNEQFF. The chain joins TRBV20-1 to TRBJ2-1; TRBD2 agrees at 7 bases. J was trimmed by 0 bases and V by 6 bases; bases with no gene match: 8. Germline V gene lookup returns CDR1 DFQATT and CDR2 SNEGSKA (reference sequence). CDR3 length equals 15 residues.

CDR3 protein: CASSPGQRETQYF. CDR3 DNA sequence: TGTGCCAGCTCACCAGGACAGCGGGAGACCCAGTACTTC. This sequence joins TRBV18 and TRBJ2-5; D is possibly TRBD1 (6 bases). The CDR3 spans 13 residues. The germline V gene encodes CDR1 KGHSH and CDR2 LQKENI. V dropped 2 bases and J dropped 5 bases, with 9 bases sitting between them.

The table lists this clonotype with a few counts. The V gene is TRBV28, the J gene TRBJ2-2; 10 bases map to TRBD2. The CDR3 spans 18 residues. Germline lookup yields CDR1 MDHEN and CDR2 SYDVKM. Unmatched junction bases numbered 10, after V lost 4 bases and J lost 2 bases. The DNA of the CDR3 is TGTGCCAGCAGTTCCTACAGGACTAGCGGAGGCAACACCGGGGAGCTGTTTTTT. It translates to CASSSYRTSGGNTGELFF. The complete variable domain, with remaining parts taken from reference TRBV28 and TRBJ2-2, reads DVKVTQSSRYLVKRTGEKVFLECVQDMDHENMFWYRQDPGLGLRLIYFSYDVKMKEKGDIPEGYSVSREKKERFSLILESASTNQTSMYLCASSSYRTSGGNTGELFFGEGSRLTVL.

The V gene is TRBV20-1, the J gene TRBJ2-3; 11 nucleotides line up with TRBD2. Germline V gene lookup returns CDR1 DFQATT and CDR2 SNEGSKA (reference sequence). The trim removed 0 bases at V and 2 bases at J, leaving 1 base unmatched. This CDR3 comprises 15 residues. The CDR3 here is CSARDSGGDTDTQYF. CDR3 nucleotide sequence: TGCAGTGCTAGAGATAGCGGGGGGGACACAGATACGCAGTATTTT.

In its sample, this clonotype was seen a few times. The chain combines TRBV30 with TRBJ1-6, with 9 bases matching TRBD1. The germline CDR1 and CDR2 sequences are GTSNPN and SVGIG (reference sequence). V shed 5 bases and J 10 bases; nucleotides not matched to a gene: 6. The CDR3 has 13 residues. CDR3 sequence (DNA): TGTGCCTGGTCGGGACAGGGATACTCACCCCTCCACTTT. This encodes CAWSGQGYSPLHF.

This clonotype has a handful of counts. V gene TRBV4-1 combines with J gene TRBJ2-5, with D perhaps TRBD1 (6 bases). Germline CDR1 and CDR2: MGHRA and YSYEKL. This CDR3 has 16 residues. Trimming stripped 4 bases from V and 1 base from J, with 16 bases between. The CDR3 region has the DNA TGCGCCAGCAGCCTGGGACGAGGGGGAGCCCAAGAGACCCAGTACTTC. Its translation is CASSLGRGGAQETQYF.

The chain is built from TRBV5-1 and TRBJ2-5; D might be TRBD1 (6 bases). In germline, CDR1 is SGHRS, CDR2 YFSETQ. V was trimmed by 4 bases and J by 5 bases, leaving 9 bases between them. CDR3 length: 12 amino acids. The CDR3 spells CASSTRGETQYF. CDR3 DNA: TGCGCCAGCAGCACCAGGGGTGAGACCCAGTACTTC.